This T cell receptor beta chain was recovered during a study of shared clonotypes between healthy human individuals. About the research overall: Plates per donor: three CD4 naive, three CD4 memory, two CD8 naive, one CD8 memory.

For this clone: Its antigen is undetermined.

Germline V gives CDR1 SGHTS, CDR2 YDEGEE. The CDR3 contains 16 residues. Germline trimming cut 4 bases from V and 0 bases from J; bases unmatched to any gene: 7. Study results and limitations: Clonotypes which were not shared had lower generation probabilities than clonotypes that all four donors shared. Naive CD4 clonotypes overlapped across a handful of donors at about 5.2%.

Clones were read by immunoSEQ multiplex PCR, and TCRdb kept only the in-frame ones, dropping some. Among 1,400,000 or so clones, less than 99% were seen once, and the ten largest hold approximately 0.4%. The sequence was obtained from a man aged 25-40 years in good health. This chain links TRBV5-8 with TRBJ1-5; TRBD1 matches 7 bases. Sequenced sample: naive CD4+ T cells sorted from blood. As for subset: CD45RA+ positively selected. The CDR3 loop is CASSAGTVYSNQPQHF. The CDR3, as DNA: TGTGCCAGCAGCGCCGGGACAGTATATAGCAATCAGCCCCAGCATTTT.